The 11 T cell receptor beta chains reported below all come from one sample, sequenced in a study of cytomegalovirus exposure and HLA in healthy donors. With 60 Vbeta and 13 Jbeta primers, the PCR was carried out. Measured with immunoSEQ multiplex PCR; TCRdb has only the in-frame clones, and not every one. The sample has approximately 180,000 clones, about four fifths seen once. The specimen sequenced was PBMCs. These receptors were obtained from a woman aged 18-30 years in good health and CMV-seropositive.

This clone was picked up one time. This chain connects TRBV2 to TRBJ2-3, with 7 bases that match TRBD1. CDR1 is SNHLY, CDR2 FYNNEI, per germline. This CDR3 has 16 amino acids. Germline trimming cut 2 bases from V and 0 bases from J; bases unmatched to any gene: 5. The CDR3 loop reads CASSEPWTGSTDTQYF. For the CDR3, the DNA is TGTGCCAGCAGTGAACCCTGGACAGGCAGCACAGATACGCAGTATTTT.

The chain has TRBV28 and TRBJ2-5; D possibly corresponds to TRBD1 (6 bases). Germline V CDR1 and CDR2: MDHEN, SYDVKM. Trimming took off 5 bases at V and 5 bases at J, with 18 bases between the two ends. This CDR3 contains 15 residues. In nucleotides, the CDR3 is TGTGCCAGCAGTCCTCAACAGGGATCTTGGGAGACCCAGTACTTC. Its protein is CASSPQQGSWETQYF.

V and J are TRBV4-2 and TRBJ1-5, with D perhaps matching TRBD1 (5 bases). Trimming cost V 3 bases and J 5 bases, with 8 bases left between them. The length of the CDR3 is 13 residues. From germline, CDR1 is LGHNA and CDR2 YNFKEQ. CDR3 sequence: CASSQGTHQPQHF. In DNA form, the CDR3 reads TGTGCCAGCAGCCAGGGGACTCATCAGCCCCAGCATTTT.

The chain employs TRBV10-1 and TRBJ2-4; D may be TRBD2 (7 bases). CDR1 and CDR2 from the germline V gene are WNHNN and SYGVQD (reference sequence). V was pared by 6 bases and J by 1 base, with 10 bases between. CDR3 length: 14 residues. CDR3 residues: CASRGGRAKNIQYF. CDR3 coding DNA: TGCGCCAGCAGGGGGGGGCGTGCCAAAAACATTCAGTACTTC.

The V gene is TRBV4-3, the J gene TRBJ2-2, with a tentative D call TRBD2 (6 bases). Germline V gene sequence: CDR1 LGHNA, CDR2 YSLEER. This CDR3 has 15 residues. Trimming left V 5 bases short and J 4 bases short, with 14 bases between. Written as DNA, the CDR3 is TGCGCCAGCAGCGTAAACCGGGGGACCACCGGGGAGCTGTTTTTT. It encodes CASSVNRGTTGELFF.

CDR3 residues: CASSAPTGVDTEAFF. The DNA of the CDR3 is TGTGCCAGCAGCGCGCCCACAGGGGTGGACACTGAAGCTTTCTTT. This chain connects TRBV9 to TRBJ1-1, with TRBD1 matching over 7 bases. The V gene's germline CDR1 is SGDLS and CDR2 YYNGEE. The CDR3 runs to 15 residues. With 3 bases clipped from V and 3 bases from J, the junction kept 8 bases outside the gene matches.

Only a few counts were recorded for this clone. Sequence at one end of the junction differs from germline and may be a read error. The genes are TRBV4-3 and TRBJ2-1, with TRBD2 matching 10 bases. From germline, CDR1 is LGHNA and CDR2 YSLEER. The CDR3 runs to 15 residues. The CDR3 region is CASSQEAGLAPGRLF. The CDR3, as DNA: TGCGCCAGCAGCCAAGAGGCGGGACTAGCGCCGGGGAGGCTCTTC.

This clone has a handful of counts. The chain's CDR3 is CASSYGERGVNEQFF. The CDR3 bases are TGTGCCAGCAGTTACGGCGAGCGGGGGGTCAATGAGCAGTTCTTC. The chain couples TRBV6-5 to TRBJ2-1; TRBD2 aligns across 9 bases. The V and J ends lost 2 bases and 6 bases, in that order; junction bases with no gene match: 5. Germline V gene sequence: CDR1 MNHEY, CDR2 SVGAGI. This CDR3 contains 15 residues.

The V gene is TRBV11-3, the J gene TRBJ2-2; maybe TRBD2 (5 bases). The V end lost 4 bases, the J end lost 5 bases, and 14 bases lay between the germline ends. CDR1 SGHNT and CDR2 YENEEA come from the germline V gene. This CDR3 contains 15 residues. The CDR3, as DNA: TGTGCCAGCAGCTCAAACAATCGGAGGACCGGGGAGCTGTTTTTT. This gives the protein CASSSNNRRTGELFF.

The chain is built from TRBV25-1 and TRBJ1-1; D remains unclear. Germline V gene sequence: CDR1 MGHDK, CDR2 SYGVNS. The V and J ends lost 5 bases and 4 bases respectively, with 8 bases between them. CDR3 length: 12 residues. CDR3 region: CASSFSITEAFF. As DNA, the CDR3 is TGTGCCAGCAGTTTTTCCATCACTGAAGCTTTCTTT.

DNA of the CDR3: TGTGCCAGCAGCTCTTTCGGGGCCACGGGACTAGTTTTCGAGCAGTACTTC. It encodes CASSSFGATGLVFEQYF. The genes are TRBV7-9 and TRBJ2-7; 8 nucleotides align to TRBD2. The CDR3 is 17 amino acids. Germline CDR1 SEHNR, CDR2 FQNEAQ (reference sequence). V lost 4 bases, J lost 6 bases, and 17 bases stayed unmatched.